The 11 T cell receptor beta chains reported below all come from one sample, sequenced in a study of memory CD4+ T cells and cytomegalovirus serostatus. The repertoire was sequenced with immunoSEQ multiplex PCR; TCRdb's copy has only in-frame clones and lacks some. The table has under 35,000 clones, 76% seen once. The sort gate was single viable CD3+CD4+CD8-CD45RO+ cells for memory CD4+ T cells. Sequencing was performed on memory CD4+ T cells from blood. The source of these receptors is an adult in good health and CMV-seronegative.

DNA of the CDR3: TGTGCCAGCAGTTCGAAAAACAGGGGGCTAAGGAATGAGCAGTTCTTC. Amino acid sequence: CASSSKNRGLRNEQFF. The J gene is TRBJ2-1, the V gene TRBV27; 9 bases are shared with TRBD1. J was trimmed by 7 bases and V by 4 bases; bases with no gene match: 11. CDR1 is MNHEY, CDR2 SMNVEV, per germline (reference sequence). The CDR3 is 16 residues long.

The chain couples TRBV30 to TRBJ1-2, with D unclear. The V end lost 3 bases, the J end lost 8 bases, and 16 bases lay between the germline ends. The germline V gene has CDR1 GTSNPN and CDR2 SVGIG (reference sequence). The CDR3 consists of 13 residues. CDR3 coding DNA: TGTGCCTGGAGCCCCAGTAGTGAAGGGGGCTACACCTTC. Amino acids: CAWSPSSEGGYTF.

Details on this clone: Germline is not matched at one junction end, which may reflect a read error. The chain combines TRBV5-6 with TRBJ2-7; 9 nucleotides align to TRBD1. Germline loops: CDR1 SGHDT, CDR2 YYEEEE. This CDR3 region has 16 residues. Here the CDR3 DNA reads TGTGCCAGCAGGTTGGGGACAGGGTTTCGCAGCTACGAGCAGTACTTC. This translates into CASRLGTGFRSYEQYF.

DNA for the CDR3: TGCGCCAGCAGCCACTCCAGGGTGGGCACTGAAGCTTTCTTT. Translation: CASSHSRVGTEAFF. V usage is TRBV4-3 and J usage is TRBJ1-1; a possible D gene is TRBD1 (5 bases). Trimming took 3 bases from V and 4 from J, leaving 12 bases between them. Germline V lookup: CDR1 LGHNA, CDR2 YSLEER. The CDR3 consists of 14 residues.

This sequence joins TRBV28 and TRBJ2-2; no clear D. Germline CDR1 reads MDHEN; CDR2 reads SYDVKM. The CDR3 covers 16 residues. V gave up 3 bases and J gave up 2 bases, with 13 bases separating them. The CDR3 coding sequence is TGTGCCAGCAGTTTGGCCGGTGTCGGTAACACCGGGGAGCTGTTTTTT. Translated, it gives CASSLAGVGNTGELFF.

In nucleotides, the CDR3 is TGTGCCAGCAGTGAAGTTCGGGGTCAGCCCCAGCATTTT. Encoded protein: CASSEVRGQPQHF. This chain uses TRBV6-1 with TRBJ1-5; D remains unclear. The CDR3 is 13 amino acids. The ends were cut back, 1 base at V and 6 bases at J, with 7 bases in the middle. Germline V gene data show CDR1 as MNHNS and CDR2 as SASEGT.

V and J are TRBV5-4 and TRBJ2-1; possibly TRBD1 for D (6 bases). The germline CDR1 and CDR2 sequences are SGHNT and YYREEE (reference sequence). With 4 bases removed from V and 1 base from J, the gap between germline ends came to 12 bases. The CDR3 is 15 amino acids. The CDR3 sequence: CASSARGPSYNEQFF. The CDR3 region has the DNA TGTGCCAGCAGCGCCAGGGGTCCTTCCTACAATGAGCAGTTCTTC.

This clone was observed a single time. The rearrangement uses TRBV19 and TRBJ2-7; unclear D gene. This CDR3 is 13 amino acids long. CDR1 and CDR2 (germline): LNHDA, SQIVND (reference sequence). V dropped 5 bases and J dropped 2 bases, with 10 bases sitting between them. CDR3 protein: CASSYVLTYEQYF. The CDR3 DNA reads TGTGCCAGTAGTTATGTCTTAACCTACGAGCAGTACTTC.

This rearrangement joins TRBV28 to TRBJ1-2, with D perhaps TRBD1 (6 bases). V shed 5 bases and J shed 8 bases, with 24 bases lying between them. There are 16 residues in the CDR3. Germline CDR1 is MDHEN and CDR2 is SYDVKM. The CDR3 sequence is CASSPGGQGTVGGYTF. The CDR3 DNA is TGTGCCAGCAGTCCGGGGGGGCAGGGAACGGTGGGAGGCTACACCTTC.

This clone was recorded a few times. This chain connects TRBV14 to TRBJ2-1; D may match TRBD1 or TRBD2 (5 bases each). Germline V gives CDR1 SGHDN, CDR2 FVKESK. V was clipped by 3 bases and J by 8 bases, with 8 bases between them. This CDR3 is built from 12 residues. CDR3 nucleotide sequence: TGTGCCAGCAGCCATGGGACCTATGAGCAGTTCTTC. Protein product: CASSHGTYEQFF.

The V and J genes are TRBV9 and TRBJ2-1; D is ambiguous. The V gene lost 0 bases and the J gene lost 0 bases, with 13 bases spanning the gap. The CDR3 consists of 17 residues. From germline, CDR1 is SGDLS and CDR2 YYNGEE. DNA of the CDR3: TGTGCCAGCAGCGTAGAGGTCCGGAAGAGCTCCTACAATGAGCAGTTCTTC. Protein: CASSVEVRKSSYNEQFF. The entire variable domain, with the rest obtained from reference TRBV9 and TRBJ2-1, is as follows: DSGVTQTPKHLITATGQRVTLRCSPRSGDLSVYWYQQSLDQGLQFLIQYYNGEERAKGNILERFSAQQFPDLHSELNLSSLELGDSALYFCASSVEVRKSSYNEQFFGPGTRLTVL.